The 11 T cell receptor beta chains below come from one sample, sequenced in a study of blood T cell repertoires in COVID-19. Only in-frame clones appear in the TCRdb table, and some are missing; sequencing was by immunoSEQ multiplex PCR. The sample has roughly 360,000 clones, less than 90% seen once. Source material: PBMCs or T cells enriched from blood (not recorded which). Source of these receptors: a woman aged 50 to 60 who had recovered from COVID-19.

The rearrangement links TRBV6-5 to TRBJ1-4; D possibly corresponds to TRBD1 (6 bases). Germline V gene data show CDR1 as MNHEY and CDR2 as SVGAGI. This CDR3 is built from 15 residues. V gave up 5 bases and J gave up 7 bases, with 17 bases separating them. DNA of the CDR3: TGTGCCAGCAGTACCGGGTGGGGGGGCCCTGAAAAACTGTTTTTT. Its translation is CASSTGWGGPEKLFF.

The rearrangement links TRBV2 to TRBJ1-1; 9 positions agree with TRBD1. Germline CDR1 is SNHLY and CDR2 is FYNNEI. V shed 8 bases, J shed 3 bases, and the junction held 4 bases outside the gene matches. This CDR3 has 13 amino acids. CDR3 in amino acids: CASRQGDYTEAFF. The CDR3 DNA sequence: TGTGCCAGCCGACAGGGGGACTACACTGAAGCTTTCTTT.

V and J are TRBV2 and TRBJ1-1; D unresolved. Trimming left V 5 bases short and J 1 base short, with 11 bases between. The length of the CDR3 is 14 residues. The germline gives CDR1 SNHLY, CDR2 FYNNEI. CDR3 sequence reads: CASSSRVGNTEAFF. In DNA, the CDR3 is TGTGCCAGCAGTTCACGGGTGGGGAACACTGAAGCTTTCTTT.

V gene TRBV10-1 combines with J gene TRBJ2-5; perhaps TRBD1 as D (5 bases). V was shortened by 0 bases and J by 2 bases, with 19 bases between the two germline ends. The CDR3 sequence is 18 residues long. Germline CDR1 reads WNHNN; CDR2 reads SYGVQD (reference sequence). Written as DNA, the CDR3 is TGCGCCAGCAGTGAGTCGAACCCATATCGAGGACATCAAGAGACCCAGTACTTC. This sequence encodes CASSESNPYRGHQETQYF.

The CDR3 bases are TGTGCCAGTAGAACCCCAGGCAGCTCTGGAAACACCATATATTTT. The encoded protein is CASRTPGSSGNTIYF. The genes are TRBV19 and TRBJ1-3; D remains unclear. The CDR3 sequence is 15 residues long. Trimming stripped 6 bases from V and 0 bases from J, with 12 bases between. Germline V gene sequence: CDR1 LNHDA, CDR2 SQIVND (reference sequence).

V gene TRBV6-5 combines with J gene TRBJ1-1; TRBD1 might be the D (5 bases). Trimming cost V 2 bases and J 7 bases, with 17 bases left between them. The CDR3 runs 15 residues. Per germline, CDR1 MNHEY and CDR2 SVGAGI. CDR3 sequence reads: CASSYTQGKQGEAFF. CDR3 nucleotides: TGTGCCAGCAGTTACACCCAGGGAAAGCAGGGTGAAGCTTTCTTT.

The chain combines TRBV28 with TRBJ1-2; a weak D match, TRBD1 (5 bases). Germline V gene sequence: CDR1 MDHEN, CDR2 SYDVKM. Deletions cut 6 bases from V and 2 bases from J, with 13 bases between. The CDR3 runs to 14 residues. CDR3 residues: CASRLANRNYGYTF. CDR3 nucleotide sequence: TGTGCCAGCAGGTTGGCGAACAGGAACTATGGCTACACCTTC.

This chain joins TRBV30 and TRBJ2-6, with 9 bases matching TRBD1. Trimming at V came to 4 bases and at J to 2 bases, leaving 6 bases not matched to a gene. The germline V gene has CDR1 GTSNPN and CDR2 SVGIG (reference sequence). CDR3 size: 16 residues. As DNA, the CDR3 is TGTGCCTGGAACCGGGACAGGGTAGCTGGGGCCAACGTCCTGACTTTC. Translated: CAWNRDRVAGANVLTF.

J is TRBJ1-4 and V is TRBV15; 8 bases match TRBD1. This CDR3 comprises 15 residues. V was pared by 3 bases and J by 5 bases, with 5 bases of the junction left unmatched. Germline V gene data show CDR1 as LNHNV and CDR2 as YYDKDF (reference sequence). The CDR3 DNA reads TGTGCCACCAGCAGCCAGACAGGGGCGAATGAAAAACTGTTTTTT. Residues: CATSSQTGANEKLFF.

To note about this clone: The junction departs from the called germline gene at one end, perhaps through a read error. J is TRBJ1-1 and V is TRBV6-5; D is unresolved. There are 15 residues in the CDR3. Germline V gene data show CDR1 as MNHEY and CDR2 as SVGAGI. The CDR3: CASSRQGSRNAEAFF. The CDR3 nucleotides read TGTGCCAGCAGCAGACAAGGAAGTAGGAACGCTGAAGCTTTCTTT.

This CDR3 reads CATSRRRAGEEKLFF. The CDR3 region has the DNA TGTGCCACCAGCAGACGGCGGGCGGGGGAAGAAAAACTGTTTTTT. V gene TRBV15 combines with J gene TRBJ1-4, with a tentative D call TRBD1 (5 bases). The CDR3 has 15 amino acids. Trimming left V 2 bases short and J 8 bases short, with 15 bases between. The germline gives CDR1 LNHNV, CDR2 YYDKDF (reference sequence).